Given below is one TCR beta chain in context. As yet, its antigen is unknown. The ends lost 5 bases at V and 1 base at J; junction bases unmatched: 8. Germline V gene sequence: CDR1 KGHSH, CDR2 LQKENI. The CDR3 runs to 17 residues. The data stem from a study of beta chain features in type 1 diabetes. Study observations and caveats: These data did not resolve whether HLA type affects TCRB rearrangement. Among patients, naive, central memory and Treg TCRB repertoires appeared more similar than among healthy donors.

Reverse transcription of all isolated RNA meant that expressed TCRB transcripts were sequenced. Several million reads per sample on average were obtained from naive, central memory and regulatory T cell samples. Sequenced by immunoSEQ multiplex PCR; TCRdb stores in-frame clones only, minus some. The repertoire includes 60,000 or so clones, about 60% of them detected once, and about 2.2% sits in the top ten. The rearrangement links TRBV18 to TRBJ2-3, with 11 bases lining up with TRBD2. The TCR comes from a young woman in good health. The material sequenced was Tregs from blood. The CDR3 is CASSALKTSGGTDTQYF. CDR3 coding DNA: TGTGCCAGCTCAGCCCTCAAGACTAGCGGGGGCACAGATACGCAGTATTTT.